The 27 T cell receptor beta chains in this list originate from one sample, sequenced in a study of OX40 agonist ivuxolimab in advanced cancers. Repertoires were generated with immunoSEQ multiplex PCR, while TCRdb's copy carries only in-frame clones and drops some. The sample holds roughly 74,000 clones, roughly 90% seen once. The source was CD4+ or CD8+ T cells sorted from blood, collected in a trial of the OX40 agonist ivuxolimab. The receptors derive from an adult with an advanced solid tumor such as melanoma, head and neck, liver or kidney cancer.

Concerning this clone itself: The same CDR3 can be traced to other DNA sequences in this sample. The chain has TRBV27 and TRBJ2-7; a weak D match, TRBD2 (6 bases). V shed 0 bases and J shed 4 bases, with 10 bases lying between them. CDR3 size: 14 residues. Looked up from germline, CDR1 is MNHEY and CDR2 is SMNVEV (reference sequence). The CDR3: CASSLSSGGYEQYF. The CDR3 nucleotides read TGTGCCAGCAGTTTATCGTCCGGGGGTTACGAGCAGTACTTC.

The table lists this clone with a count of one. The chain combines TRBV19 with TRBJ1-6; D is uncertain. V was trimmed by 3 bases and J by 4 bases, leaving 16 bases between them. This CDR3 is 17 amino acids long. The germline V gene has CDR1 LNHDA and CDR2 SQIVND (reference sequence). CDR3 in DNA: TGTGCCAGTAGTATTATGCCCAGCGGGAAATATAATTCACCCCTCCACTTT. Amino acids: CASSIMPSGKYNSPLHF.

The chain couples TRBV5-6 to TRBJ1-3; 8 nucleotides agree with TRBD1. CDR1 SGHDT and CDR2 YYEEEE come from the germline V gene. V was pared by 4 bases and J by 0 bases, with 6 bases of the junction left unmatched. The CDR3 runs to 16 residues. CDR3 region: CASSGRTGPSGNTIYF. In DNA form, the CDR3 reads TGTGCCAGCAGCGGCCGGACAGGGCCCTCTGGAAACACCATATATTTT.

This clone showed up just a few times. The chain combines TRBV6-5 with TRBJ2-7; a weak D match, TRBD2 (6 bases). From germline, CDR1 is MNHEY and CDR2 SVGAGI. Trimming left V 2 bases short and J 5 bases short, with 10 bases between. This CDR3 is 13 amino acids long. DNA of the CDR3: TGTGCCAGCAGTTACGCTAGCGTCCACGAGCAGTACTTC. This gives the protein CASSYASVHEQYF.

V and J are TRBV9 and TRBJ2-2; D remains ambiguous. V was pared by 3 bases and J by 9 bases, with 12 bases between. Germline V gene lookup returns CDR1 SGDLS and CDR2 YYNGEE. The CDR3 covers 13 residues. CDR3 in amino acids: CASSASSPRELFF. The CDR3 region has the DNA TGTGCCAGCAGCGCATCTTCCCCCCGGGAGCTGTTTTTT.

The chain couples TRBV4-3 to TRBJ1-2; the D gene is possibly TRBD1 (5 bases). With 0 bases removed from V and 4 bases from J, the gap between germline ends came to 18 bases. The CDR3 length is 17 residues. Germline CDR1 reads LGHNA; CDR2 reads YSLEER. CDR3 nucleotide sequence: TGCGCCAGCAGCCAAGATGTAGCCGGGGCCTATGTCTATGGCTACACCTTC. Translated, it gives CASSQDVAGAYVYGYTF.

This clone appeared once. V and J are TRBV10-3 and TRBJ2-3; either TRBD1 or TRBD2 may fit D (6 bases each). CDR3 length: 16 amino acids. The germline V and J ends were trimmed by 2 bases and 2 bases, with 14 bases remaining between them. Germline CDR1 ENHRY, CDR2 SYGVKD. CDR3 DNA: TGTGCCATCAGTGAGGTATGGGGGGCCCTCACAGATACGCAGTATTTT. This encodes CAISEVWGALTDTQYF.

The CDR3 loop is CAINTGELFF. The CDR3 DNA is TGTGCCATAAACACCGGGGAGCTGTTTTTT. The V and J genes are TRBV7-6 and TRBJ2-2; D not certain. V lost 10 bases, J lost 2 bases, and 2 bases lay in between. Germline loops: CDR1 SGHVS, CDR2 FNYEAQ. The CDR3 contains 10 residues. The full variable domain, completed using reference TRBV7-6 and TRBJ2-2, is GAGVSQSPRYKVTKRGQDVALRCDPISGHVSLYWYRQALGQGPEFLTYFNYEAQQDKSGLPNDRFSAERPEGSISTLTIQRTEQRDSAMYRCAINTGELFFGEGSRLTVL.

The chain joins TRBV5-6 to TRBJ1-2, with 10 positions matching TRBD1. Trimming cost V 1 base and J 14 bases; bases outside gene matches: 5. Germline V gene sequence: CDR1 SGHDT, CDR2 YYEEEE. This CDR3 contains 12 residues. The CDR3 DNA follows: TGTGCCAGCAGCTTGTTGGGGACAGGGGTTACCTTC. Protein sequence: CASSLLGTGVTF.

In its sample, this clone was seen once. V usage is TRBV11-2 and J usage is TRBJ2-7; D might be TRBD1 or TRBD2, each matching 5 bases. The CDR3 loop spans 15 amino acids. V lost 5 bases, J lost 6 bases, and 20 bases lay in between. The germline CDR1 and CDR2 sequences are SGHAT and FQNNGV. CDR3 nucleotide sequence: TGTGCCAGCAGCCTGACGAGGGGTCGGTCAGGCGAGCAGTACTTC. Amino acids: CASSLTRGRSGEQYF.

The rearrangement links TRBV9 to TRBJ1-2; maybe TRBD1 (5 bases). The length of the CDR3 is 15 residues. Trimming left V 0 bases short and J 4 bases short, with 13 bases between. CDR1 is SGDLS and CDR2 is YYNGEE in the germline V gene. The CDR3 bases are TGTGCCAGCAGCGTAGCACCCTCAGGGTCCTATGGCTACACCTTC. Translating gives CASSVAPSGSYGYTF.

CDR3 amino acids: CASSPGGRDEQFF. CDR3 sequence (DNA): TGTGCCAGCAGCCCGGGGGGGCGGGATGAGCAGTTCTTC. The chain is built from TRBV9 and TRBJ2-1; 8 bases agree with TRBD2. Per the germline V gene, CDR1 is SGDLS and CDR2 is YYNGEE. Trimming took 4 bases from V and 8 from J; bases not matched to a gene: 5. The CDR3 extends over 13 amino acids. The variable domain in full, with the rest retrieved from reference TRBV9 and TRBJ2-1, is DSGVTQTPKHLITATGQRVTLRCSPRSGDLSVYWYQQSLDQGLQFLIQYYNGEERAKGNILERFSAQQFPDLHSELNLSSLELGDSALYFCASSPGGRDEQFFGPGTRLTVL.

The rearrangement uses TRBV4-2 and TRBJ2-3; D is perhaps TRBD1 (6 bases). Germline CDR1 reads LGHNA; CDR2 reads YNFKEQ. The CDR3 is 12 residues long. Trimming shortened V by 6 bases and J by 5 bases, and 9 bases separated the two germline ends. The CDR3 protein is CASSKGGDTQYF. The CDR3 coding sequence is TGTGCCAGCAGTAAAGGGGGAGATACGCAGTATTTT.

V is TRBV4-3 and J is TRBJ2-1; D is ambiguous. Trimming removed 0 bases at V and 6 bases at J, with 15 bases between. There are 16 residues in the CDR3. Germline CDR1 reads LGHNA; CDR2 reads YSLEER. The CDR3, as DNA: TGCGCCAGCAGCCAAGATCCGCAGGCTACCGGCAATGAGCAGTTCTTC. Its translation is CASSQDPQATGNEQFF.

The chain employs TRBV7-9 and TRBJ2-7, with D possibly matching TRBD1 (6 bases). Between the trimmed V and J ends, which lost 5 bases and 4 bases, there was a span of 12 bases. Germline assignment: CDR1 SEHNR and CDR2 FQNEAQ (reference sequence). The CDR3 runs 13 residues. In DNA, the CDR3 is TGTGCCAGCAGCGGGACAAACCCATACGAGCAGTACTTC. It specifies CASSGTNPYEQYF.

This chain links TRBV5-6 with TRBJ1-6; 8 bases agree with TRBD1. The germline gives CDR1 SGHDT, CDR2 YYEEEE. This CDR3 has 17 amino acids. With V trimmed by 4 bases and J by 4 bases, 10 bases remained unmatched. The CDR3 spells CASSQSTGGIYNSPLHF. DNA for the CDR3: TGTGCCAGCAGCCAATCTACAGGGGGGATTTATAATTCACCCCTCCACTTT.

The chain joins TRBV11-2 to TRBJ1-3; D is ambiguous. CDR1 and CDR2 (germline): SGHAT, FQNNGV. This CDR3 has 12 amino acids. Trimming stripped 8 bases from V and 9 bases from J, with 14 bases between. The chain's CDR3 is CASLGGESTIYF. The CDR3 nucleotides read TGTGCCAGCCTTGGTGGCGAGTCCACCATATATTTT.

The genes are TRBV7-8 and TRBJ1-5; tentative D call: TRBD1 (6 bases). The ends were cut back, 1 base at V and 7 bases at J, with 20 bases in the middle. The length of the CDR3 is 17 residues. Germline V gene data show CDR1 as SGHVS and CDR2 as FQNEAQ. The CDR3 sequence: CASSLVAGGAGLQPQHF. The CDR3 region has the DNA TGTGCCAGCAGCTTAGTAGCGGGGGGCGCAGGTCTGCAGCCCCAGCATTTT.

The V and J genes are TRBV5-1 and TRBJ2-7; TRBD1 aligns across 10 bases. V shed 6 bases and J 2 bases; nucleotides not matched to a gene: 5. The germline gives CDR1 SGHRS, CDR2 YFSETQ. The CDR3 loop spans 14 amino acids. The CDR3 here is CASKIGQGAYEQYF. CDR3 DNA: TGCGCCAGCAAAATTGGACAGGGGGCCTACGAGCAGTACTTC.

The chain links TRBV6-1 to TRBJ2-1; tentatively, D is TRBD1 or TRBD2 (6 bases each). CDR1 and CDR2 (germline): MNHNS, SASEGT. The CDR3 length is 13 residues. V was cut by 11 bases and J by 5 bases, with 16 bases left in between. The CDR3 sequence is CALSGGPHNEQFF. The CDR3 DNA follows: TGTGCCCTCTCCGGGGGCCCCCACAATGAGCAGTTCTTC.

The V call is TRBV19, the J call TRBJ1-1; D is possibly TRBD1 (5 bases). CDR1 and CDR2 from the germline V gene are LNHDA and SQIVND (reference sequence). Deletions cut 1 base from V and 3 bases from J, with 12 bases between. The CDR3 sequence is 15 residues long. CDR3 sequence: CASSIGQRGDTEAFF. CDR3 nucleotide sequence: TGTGCCAGTAGTATAGGTCAGAGAGGGGACACTGAAGCTTTCTTT.

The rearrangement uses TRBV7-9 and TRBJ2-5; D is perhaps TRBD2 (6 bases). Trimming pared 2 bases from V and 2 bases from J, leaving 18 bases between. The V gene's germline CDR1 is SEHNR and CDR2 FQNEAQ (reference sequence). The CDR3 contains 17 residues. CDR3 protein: CASSLSSGERVQETQYF. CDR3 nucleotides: TGTGCCAGCAGCTTAAGTTCGGGGGAGAGGGTACAAGAGACCCAGTACTTC.

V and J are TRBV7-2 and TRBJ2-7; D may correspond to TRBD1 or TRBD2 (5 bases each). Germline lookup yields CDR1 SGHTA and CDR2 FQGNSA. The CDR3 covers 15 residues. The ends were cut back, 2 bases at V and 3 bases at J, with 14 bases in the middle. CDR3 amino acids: CASSLRRDQNYEQYF. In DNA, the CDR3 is TGTGCCAGCAGCTTAAGAAGGGACCAAAACTACGAGCAGTACTTC. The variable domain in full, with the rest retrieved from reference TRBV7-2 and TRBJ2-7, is GAGVSQSPSNKVTEKGKDVELRCDPISGHTALYWYRQSLGQGLEFLIYFQGNSAPDKSGLPSDRFSAERTGGSVSTLTIQRTQQEDSAVYLCASSLRRDQNYEQYFGPGTRLTVT.

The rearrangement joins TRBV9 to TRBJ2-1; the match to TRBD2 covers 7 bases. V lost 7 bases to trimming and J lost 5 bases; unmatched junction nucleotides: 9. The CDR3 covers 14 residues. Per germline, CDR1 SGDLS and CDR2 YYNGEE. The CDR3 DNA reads TGTGCCAGCCAGCCGGGGGGAAATAACAATGAGCAGTTCTTC. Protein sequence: CASQPGGNNNEQFF.

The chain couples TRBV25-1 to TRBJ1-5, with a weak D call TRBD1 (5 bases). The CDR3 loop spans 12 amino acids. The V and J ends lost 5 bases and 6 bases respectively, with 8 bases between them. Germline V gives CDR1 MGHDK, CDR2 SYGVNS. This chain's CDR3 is CASSWDGQPQHF. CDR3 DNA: TGTGCCAGCAGTTGGGACGGTCAGCCCCAGCATTTT.

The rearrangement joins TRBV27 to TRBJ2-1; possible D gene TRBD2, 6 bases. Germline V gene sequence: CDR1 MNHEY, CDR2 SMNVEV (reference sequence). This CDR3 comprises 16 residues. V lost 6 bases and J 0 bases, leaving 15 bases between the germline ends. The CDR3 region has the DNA TGTGCCAGCAGAACCGGGACTTACACCTCCTACAATGAGCAGTTCTTC. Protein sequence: CASRTGTYTSYNEQFF.

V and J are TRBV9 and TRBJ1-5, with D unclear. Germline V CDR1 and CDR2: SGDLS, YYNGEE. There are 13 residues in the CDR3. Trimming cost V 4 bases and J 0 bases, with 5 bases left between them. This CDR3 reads CASSSFSNQPQHF. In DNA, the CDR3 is TGTGCCAGCAGCTCATTTAGCAATCAGCCCCAGCATTTT.